These T cell receptor beta chains were read from a single sample in a study of cytomegalovirus exposure and HLA in healthy donors. Clones were sequenced by immunoSEQ multiplex PCR, and TCRdb holds only the in-frame ones, with some missing. In the table there are approximately 140,000 clones, roughly 76% of which are singletons. Sequencing was carried out using PBMCs. These receptors came from a middle-aged woman in good health and CMV-seronegative. The CDR3 runs from the conserved cysteine through the conserved F or W. The order of the fields is J gene, clone size, CDR3 length, V gene, D gene, CDR3 DNA, CDR3 protein. The D gene is left open where the match is weak. Clone sizes are given selectively: once, few, many, or a class where the clone is expanded.

J: TRBJ1-1; size: -; length: 13; V: TRBV6-6; D: TRBD1; DNA: TGTGCCAGCTGGGGACAGGGGATGAGGGAAGCTTTCTTT; CDR3: CASWGQGMREAFF
J: TRBJ2-3; size: -; length: 15; V: TRBV5-8; D: TRBD2; DNA: TGTGCCAGCAGCTTGGGACTAGCGGACACAGATACGCAGTATTTT; CDR3: CASSLGLADTDTQYF
J: TRBJ1-4; size: few; length: 15; V: TRBV5-6; D: TRBD1; DNA: TGTGCCAGCAGCTTGGGGAGACAGGGGGGAGAAAAACTGTTTTTT; CDR3: CASSLGRQGGEKLFF
J: TRBJ1-5; size: few; length: 14; V: TRBV6-1; D: -; DNA: TGTGCCAGCAGTGAAGCTAATAGCAATCAGCCCCAGCATTTT; CDR3: CASSEANSNQPQHF
J: TRBJ1-5; size: once; length: 15; V: TRBV15; D: -; DNA: TGTGCCACCAGCACGTCTTTGGAGGGCAATCAGCCCCAGCATTTT; CDR3: CATSTSLEGNQPQHF
J: TRBJ2-5; size: -; length: 15; V: TRBV5-6; D: -; DNA: TGTGCCAGCAGCCGACTGGTGGACTCCGAAGAGACCCAGTACTTC; CDR3: CASSRLVDSEETQYF
J: TRBJ2-5; size: once; length: 15; V: TRBV5-1; D: TRBD2; DNA: TGCGCCAGCAGCTTTAGCGGGGGGGCCAGGGAGACCCAGTACTTC; CDR3: CASSFSGGARETQYF
J: TRBJ1-2; size: -; length: 16; V: TRBV6-5; D: TRBD1; DNA: TGTGCCAGCAGTTACTCAGTGGCAGGGGGACGCTATGGCTACACCTTC; CDR3: CASSYSVAGGRYGYTF
J: TRBJ1-3; size: few; length: 14; V: TRBV4-1; D: TRBD1; DNA: TGCGCCAGCAGCCAGCAGACAGGGGGAAACACCATATATTTT; CDR3: CASSQQTGGNTIYF
J: TRBJ2-5; size: -; length: 14; V: TRBV7-3; D: TRBD1; DNA: TGTGCCAGCAGCTCGACAGGGCCGGAAGAGACCCAGTACTTC; CDR3: CASSSTGPEETQYF
J: TRBJ2-1; size: few; length: 16; V: TRBV19; D: TRBD2; DNA: TGTGCCAGTAGTACCCTTAGCGGGGGTGCCTACAATGAGCAGTTCTTC; CDR3: CASSTLSGGAYNEQFF
J: TRBJ2-3; size: -; length: 18; V: TRBV27; D: -; DNA: TGTGCCAGCAGTTCTCGTAAGACAGTCCTTGGGCGGTCAGATACGCAGTATTTT; CDR3: CASSSRKTVLGRSDTQYF
J: TRBJ1-1; size: few; length: 14; V: TRBV5-5; D: -; DNA: TGTGCCAGCAGCTTAGAGGGAATGAACACTGAAGCTTTCTTT; CDR3: CASSLEGMNTEAFF
J: TRBJ1-2; size: -; length: 13; V: TRBV6-1; D: -; DNA: TGTGCCAGCAGAGAAGTAGGACAGTATGGCTACACCTTC; CDR3: CASREVGQYGYTF
J: TRBJ2-3; size: once; length: 18; V: TRBV19; D: -; DNA: TGTGCCAGTAGTATAGATCCCGGCGGGCAGGGTAGCGGAAGGAAGAAGTATTTT; CDR3: CASSIDPGGQGSGRKKYF
J: TRBJ2-1; size: -; length: 13; V: TRBV19; D: TRBD2; DNA: TGTGCCAGTACGTGGGGGGGTTACAATGAGCAGTTCTTC; CDR3: CASTWGGYNEQFF
J: TRBJ1-1; size: -; length: 18; V: TRBV10-1; D: TRBD1; DNA: TGCGCCAGCAGCGAGCCGACGACAGGGGGCCCCCTGAACACTGAAGCTTTCTTT; CDR3: CASSEPTTGGPLNTEAFF
J: TRBJ2-1; size: few; length: 14; V: TRBV6-5; D: TRBD1; DNA: TGTGCCAGCATGCCGGGACAGGCCTACAATGAGCAGTTCTTC; CDR3: CASMPGQAYNEQFF
J: TRBJ2-5; size: once; length: 18; V: TRBV5-1; D: TRBD1; DNA: TGCGCCAGCAGCTTGGGAGGGGGCACGGGCCTGATACAAGAGACCCAGTACTTC; CDR3: CASSLGGGTGLIQETQYF
J: TRBJ2-2; size: once; length: 12; V: TRBV7-3; D: -; DNA: TGTGCCAGCTCGGTCGAAACCGGGGAGCTGTTTTTT; CDR3: CASSVETGELFF
J: TRBJ2-1; size: -; length: 14; V: TRBV9; D: -; DNA: TGTGCCAGCAGCCCGGGGGGCACCTACAATGAGCAGTTCTTC; CDR3: CASSPGGTYNEQFF
J: TRBJ1-2; size: -; length: 14; V: TRBV6-1; D: -; DNA: TGTGCCAGCAGCAAAGAGGACAGCCGCTATGGCTACACCTTC; CDR3: CASSKEDSRYGYTF
J: TRBJ1-1; size: -; length: 14; V: TRBV6-6; D: -; DNA: TGTGCCAGCAGCTTAAACCTGGGGCACACTGAAGCTTTCTTT; CDR3: CASSLNLGHTEAFF
J: TRBJ2-3; size: -; length: 15; V: TRBV16; D: TRBD1; DNA: TGTGCCAGCAGCCAATCTAACAGGGGCGTCGATACGCAGTATTTT; CDR3: CASSQSNRGVDTQYF
J: TRBJ1-5; size: -; length: 15; V: TRBV2; D: -; DNA: TGTGCCAGCAGTGAGATAGCAGGGGATTTTCAGCCCCAGCATTTT; CDR3: CASSEIAGDFQPQHF
J: TRBJ2-7; size: -; length: 14; V: TRBV5-6; D: -; DNA: TGTGCCAGCAGCGTTCAGGGGTCTCCCTACGAGCAGTACTTC; CDR3: CASSVQGSPYEQYF
J: TRBJ1-6; size: -; length: 16; V: TRBV9; D: -; DNA: TGTGCCAGCAGCGTAGGCCCGAGCTCCTATAATTCACCCCTCCACTTT; CDR3: CASSVGPSSYNSPLHF
J: TRBJ1-5; size: few; length: 14; V: TRBV4-1; D: -; DNA: TGCGCCAGCAGCTTCCGGACAAGGAATCAGCCCCAGCATTTT; CDR3: CASSFRTRNQPQHF
J: TRBJ2-7; size: -; length: 14; V: TRBV19; D: -; DNA: TGTGCCAGTAGTATAGCAGGGGCTGACTACGAGCAGTACTTC; CDR3: CASSIAGADYEQYF
J: TRBJ2-3; size: few; length: 18; V: TRBV2; D: TRBD2; DNA: TGTGCCAGCCCGGGACTAGCGGGTTCCGACGGAGCAGCAGATACGCAGTATTTT; CDR3: CASPGLAGSDGAADTQYF
J: TRBJ2-5; size: -; length: 13; V: TRBV15; D: -; DNA: TGTGCCACCAGCAGAGTAGAATGGGAGACCCAGTACTTC; CDR3: CATSRVEWETQYF
J: TRBJ2-3; size: -; length: 13; V: TRBV4-3; D: TRBD1; DNA: TGCGCCAGCCGGGACAGGGGCTCAGATACGCAGTATTTT; CDR3: CASRDRGSDTQYF
J: TRBJ2-1; size: -; length: 15; V: TRBV5-6; D: TRBD2; DNA: TGTGCCAGCAGCTTGGGGGTAGCGGGGGGATATGAGCAGTTCTTC; CDR3: CASSLGVAGGYEQFF
J: TRBJ2-4; size: -; length: 14; V: TRBV7-2; D: TRBD2; DNA: TGTGCCAGCAGCTCTGGGACTAGCGTCAACATTCAGTACTTC; CDR3: CASSSGTSVNIQYF
J: TRBJ2-6; size: -; length: 16; V: TRBV15; D: -; DNA: TGTGCCACCAGCAGATCGAGGTTCTCTGGGGCCAACGTCCTGACTTTC; CDR3: CATSRSRFSGANVLTF
J: TRBJ2-1; size: -; length: 17; V: TRBV7-6; D: -; DNA: TGTGCCAGCAGCTTAGAGCAAGGGGGGGCCGACTACAATGAGCAGTTCTTC; CDR3: CASSLEQGGADYNEQFF